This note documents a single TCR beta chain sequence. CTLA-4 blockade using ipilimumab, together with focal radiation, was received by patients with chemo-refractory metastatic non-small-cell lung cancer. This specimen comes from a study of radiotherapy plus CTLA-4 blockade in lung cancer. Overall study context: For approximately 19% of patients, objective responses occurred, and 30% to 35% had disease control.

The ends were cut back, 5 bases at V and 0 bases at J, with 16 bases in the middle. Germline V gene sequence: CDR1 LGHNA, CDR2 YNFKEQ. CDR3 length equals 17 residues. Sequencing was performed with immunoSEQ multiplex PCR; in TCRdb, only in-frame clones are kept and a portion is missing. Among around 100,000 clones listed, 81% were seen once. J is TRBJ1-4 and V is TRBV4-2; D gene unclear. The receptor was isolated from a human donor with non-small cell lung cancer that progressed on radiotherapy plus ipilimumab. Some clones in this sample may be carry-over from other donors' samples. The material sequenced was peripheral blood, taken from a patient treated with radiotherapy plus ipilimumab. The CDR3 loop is CASSSHGVQATNEKLFF. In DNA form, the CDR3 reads TGTGCCAGCAGCTCCCATGGAGTCCAAGCAACTAATGAAAAACTGTTTTTT.